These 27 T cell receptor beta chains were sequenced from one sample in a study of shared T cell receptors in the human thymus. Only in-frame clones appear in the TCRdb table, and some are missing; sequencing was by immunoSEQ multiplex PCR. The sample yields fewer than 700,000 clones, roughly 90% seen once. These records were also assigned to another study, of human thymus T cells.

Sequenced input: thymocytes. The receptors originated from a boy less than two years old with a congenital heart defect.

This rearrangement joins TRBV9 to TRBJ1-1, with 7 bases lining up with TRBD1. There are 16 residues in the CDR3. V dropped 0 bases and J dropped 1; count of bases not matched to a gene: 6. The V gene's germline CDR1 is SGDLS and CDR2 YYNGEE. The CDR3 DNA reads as TGTGCCAGCAGCGTAGGGACAGGAAGGGCGAACACTGAAGCTTTCTTT. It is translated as CASSVGTGRANTEAFF.

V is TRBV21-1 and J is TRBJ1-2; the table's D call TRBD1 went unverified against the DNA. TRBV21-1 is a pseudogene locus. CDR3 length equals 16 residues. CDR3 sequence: CASSKWPRERDYGYTF. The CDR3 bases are TGTGCCAGCAGCAAATGGCCCAGGGAAAGGGACTATGGCTACACCTTC.

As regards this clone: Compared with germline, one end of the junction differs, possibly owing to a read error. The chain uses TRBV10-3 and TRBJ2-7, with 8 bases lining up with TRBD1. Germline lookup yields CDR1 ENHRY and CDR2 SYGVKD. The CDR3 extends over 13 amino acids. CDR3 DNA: TGTGCCGTCAGGACAGGGAAAACCTACGAGCAGTACTTC. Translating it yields CAVRTGKTYEQYF.

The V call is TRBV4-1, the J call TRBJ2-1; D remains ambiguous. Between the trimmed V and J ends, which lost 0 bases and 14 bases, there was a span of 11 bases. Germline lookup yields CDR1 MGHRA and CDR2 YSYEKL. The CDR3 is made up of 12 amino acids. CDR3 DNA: TGCGCCAGCAGCCAAGATAAGGCTACTAAGTTCTTC. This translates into CASSQDKATKFF.

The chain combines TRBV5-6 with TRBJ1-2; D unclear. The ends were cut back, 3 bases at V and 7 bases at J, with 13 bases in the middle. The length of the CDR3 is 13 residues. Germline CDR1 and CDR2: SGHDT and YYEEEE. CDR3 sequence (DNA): TGTGCCAGCAGCTCATCAGGAGGTCGTGGCTACACCTTC. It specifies CASSSSGGRGYTF.

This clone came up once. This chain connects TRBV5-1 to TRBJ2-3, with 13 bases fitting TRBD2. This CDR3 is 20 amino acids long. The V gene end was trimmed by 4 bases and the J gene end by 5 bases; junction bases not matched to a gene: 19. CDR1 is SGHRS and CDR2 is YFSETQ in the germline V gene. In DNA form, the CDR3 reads TGCGCCAGCAGCGCTGGACTAGCGGGAGAGTTTTGGGGGGAGAAAGATACGCAGTATTTT. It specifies CASSAGLAGEFWGEKDTQYF.

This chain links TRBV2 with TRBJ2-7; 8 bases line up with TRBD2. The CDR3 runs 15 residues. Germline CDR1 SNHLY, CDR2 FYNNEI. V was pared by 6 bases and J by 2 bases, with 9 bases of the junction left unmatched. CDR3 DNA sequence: TGTGCCAGCAGACCTATAGCGGGGTACCCCTACGAGCAGTACTTC. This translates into CASRPIAGYPYEQYF.

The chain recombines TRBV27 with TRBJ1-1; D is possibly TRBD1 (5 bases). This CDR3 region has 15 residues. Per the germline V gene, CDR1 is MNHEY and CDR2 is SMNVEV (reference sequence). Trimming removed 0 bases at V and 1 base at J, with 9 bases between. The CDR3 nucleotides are TGTGCCAGCAGTTTATCCGGACACCCGAACACTGAAGCTTTCTTT. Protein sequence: CASSLSGHPNTEAFF.

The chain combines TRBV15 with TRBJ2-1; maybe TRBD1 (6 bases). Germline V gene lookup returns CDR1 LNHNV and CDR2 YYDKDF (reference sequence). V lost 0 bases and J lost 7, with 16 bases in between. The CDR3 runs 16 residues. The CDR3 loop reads CATSRDPVRGINEQFF. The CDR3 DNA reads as TGTGCCACCAGCAGAGATCCTGTAAGGGGGATAAATGAGCAGTTCTTC.

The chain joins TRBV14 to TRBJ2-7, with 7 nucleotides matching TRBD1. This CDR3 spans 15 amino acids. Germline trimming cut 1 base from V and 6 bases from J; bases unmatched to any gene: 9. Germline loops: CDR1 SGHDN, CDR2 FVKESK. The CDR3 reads CASSQATGAFGEQYF. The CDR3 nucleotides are TGTGCCAGCAGCCAAGCCACAGGGGCGTTTGGCGAGCAGTACTTC.

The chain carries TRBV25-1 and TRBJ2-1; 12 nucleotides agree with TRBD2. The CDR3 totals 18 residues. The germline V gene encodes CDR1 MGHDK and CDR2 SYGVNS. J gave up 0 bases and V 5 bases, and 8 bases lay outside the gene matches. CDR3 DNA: TGTGCCAGCAGTCTACCGGGACTAGCGGGTGGCTCCTACAATGAGCAGTTCTTC. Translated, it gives CASSLPGLAGGSYNEQFF.

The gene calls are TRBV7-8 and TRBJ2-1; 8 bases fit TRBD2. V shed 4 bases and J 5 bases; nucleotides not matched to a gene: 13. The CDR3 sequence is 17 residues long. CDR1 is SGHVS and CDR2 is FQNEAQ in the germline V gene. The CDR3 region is CASSSSKSGSTNNEQFF. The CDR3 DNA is TGTGCCAGCAGCTCCTCAAAAAGCGGGAGTACGAACAATGAGCAGTTCTTC.

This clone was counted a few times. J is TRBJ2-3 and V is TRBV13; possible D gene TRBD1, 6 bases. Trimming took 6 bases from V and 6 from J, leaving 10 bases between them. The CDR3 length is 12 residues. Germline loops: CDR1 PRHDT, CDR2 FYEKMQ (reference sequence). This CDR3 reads CASSSRGDTQYF. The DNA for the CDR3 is TGTGCCAGCAGTTCGAGGGGGGATACGCAGTATTTT.

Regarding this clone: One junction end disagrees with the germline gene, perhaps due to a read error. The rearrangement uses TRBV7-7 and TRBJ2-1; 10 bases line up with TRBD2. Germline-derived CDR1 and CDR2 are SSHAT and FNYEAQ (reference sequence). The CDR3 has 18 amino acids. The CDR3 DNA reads TGTGCTAGCAGCTTAGTTGATAGCGGGAGGTGGCCGTACAATGAGCAGTTCTTC. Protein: CASSLVDSGRWPYNEQFF.

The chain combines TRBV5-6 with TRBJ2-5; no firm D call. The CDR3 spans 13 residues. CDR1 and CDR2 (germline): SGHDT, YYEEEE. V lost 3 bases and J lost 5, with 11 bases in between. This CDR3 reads CASSSSVRETQYF. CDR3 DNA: TGTGCCAGCAGCTCCTCGGTGCGGGAGACCCAGTACTTC.

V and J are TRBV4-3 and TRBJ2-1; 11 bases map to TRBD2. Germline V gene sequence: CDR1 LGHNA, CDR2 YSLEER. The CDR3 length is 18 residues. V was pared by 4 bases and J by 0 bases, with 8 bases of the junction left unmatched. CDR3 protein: CASSPGLAGGRSYNEQFF. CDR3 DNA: TGCGCCAGCAGCCCTGGGCTAGCGGGAGGCCGCTCCTACAATGAGCAGTTCTTC.

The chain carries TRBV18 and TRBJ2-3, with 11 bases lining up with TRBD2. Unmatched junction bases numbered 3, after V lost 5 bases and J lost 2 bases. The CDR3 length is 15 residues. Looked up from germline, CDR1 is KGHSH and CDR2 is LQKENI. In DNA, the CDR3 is TGTGCCAGCTCAGGGACTAGCGGAGACACAGATACGCAGTATTTT. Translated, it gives CASSGTSGDTDTQYF. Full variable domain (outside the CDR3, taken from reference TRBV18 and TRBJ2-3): NAGVMQNPRHLVRRRGQEARLRCSPMKGHSHVYWYRQLPEEGLKFMVYLQKENIIDESGMPKERFSAEFPKEGPSILRIQQVVRGDSAAYFCASSGTSGDTDTQYFGPGTRLTVL.

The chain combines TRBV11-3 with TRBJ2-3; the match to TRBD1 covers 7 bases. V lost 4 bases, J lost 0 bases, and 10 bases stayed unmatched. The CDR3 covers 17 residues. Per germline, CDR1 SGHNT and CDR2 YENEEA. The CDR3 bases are TGTGCCAGCAGCTCCGGGGACAGTCACCTAAGCACAGATACGCAGTATTTT. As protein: CASSSGDSHLSTDTQYF.

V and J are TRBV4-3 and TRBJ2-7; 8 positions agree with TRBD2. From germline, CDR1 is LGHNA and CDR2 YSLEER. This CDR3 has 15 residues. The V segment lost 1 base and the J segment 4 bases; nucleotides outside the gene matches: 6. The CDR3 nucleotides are TGCGCCAGCAGCCAAGCGGGAGGGTATAGGTACGAGCAGTACTTC. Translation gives CASSQAGGYRYEQYF.

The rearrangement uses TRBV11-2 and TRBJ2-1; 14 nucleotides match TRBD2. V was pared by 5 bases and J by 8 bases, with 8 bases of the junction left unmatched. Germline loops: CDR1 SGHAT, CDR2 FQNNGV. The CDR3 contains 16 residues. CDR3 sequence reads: CASSPGTSGSGYEQFF. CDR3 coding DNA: TGTGCCAGCAGCCCTGGGACTAGCGGGAGTGGGTATGAGCAGTTCTTC.

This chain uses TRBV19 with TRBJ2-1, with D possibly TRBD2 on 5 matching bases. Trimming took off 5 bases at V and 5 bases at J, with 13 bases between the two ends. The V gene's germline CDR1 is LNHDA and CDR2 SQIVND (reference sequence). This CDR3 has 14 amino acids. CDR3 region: CASSATSFHNEQFF. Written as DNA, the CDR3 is TGTGCCAGTAGTGCTACTAGTTTCCACAATGAGCAGTTCTTC.

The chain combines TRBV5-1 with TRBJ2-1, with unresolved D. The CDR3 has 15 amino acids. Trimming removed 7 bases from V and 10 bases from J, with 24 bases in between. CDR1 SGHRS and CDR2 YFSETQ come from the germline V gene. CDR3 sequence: CASPRLAEPLDEQFF. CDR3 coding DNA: TGCGCCAGCCCCCGGTTAGCCGAGCCCCTTGACGAGCAGTTCTTC.

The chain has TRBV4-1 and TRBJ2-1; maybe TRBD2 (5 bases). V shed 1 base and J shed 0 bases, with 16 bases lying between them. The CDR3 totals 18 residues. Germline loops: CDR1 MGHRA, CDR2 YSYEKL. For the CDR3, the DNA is TGCGCCAGCAGCCAAGGACTCAGCGGAATTCGCTCCTACAATGAGCAGTTCTTC. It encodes CASSQGLSGIRSYNEQFF.

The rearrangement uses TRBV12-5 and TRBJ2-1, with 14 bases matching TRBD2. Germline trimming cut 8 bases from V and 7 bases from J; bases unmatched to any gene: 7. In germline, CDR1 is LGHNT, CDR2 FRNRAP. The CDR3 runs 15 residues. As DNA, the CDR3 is TGTGCTAGTTCCCGGGGGACTAGCGGGAGTAATGAGCAGTTCTTC. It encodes CASSRGTSGSNEQFF.

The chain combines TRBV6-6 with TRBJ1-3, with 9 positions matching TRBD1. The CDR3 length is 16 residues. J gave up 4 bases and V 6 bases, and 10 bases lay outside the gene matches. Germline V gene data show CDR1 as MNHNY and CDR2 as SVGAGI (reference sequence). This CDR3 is CASRKHRGPPGNTIYF. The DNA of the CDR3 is TGTGCCAGCAGAAAACACAGGGGGCCGCCGGGAAACACCATATATTTT.

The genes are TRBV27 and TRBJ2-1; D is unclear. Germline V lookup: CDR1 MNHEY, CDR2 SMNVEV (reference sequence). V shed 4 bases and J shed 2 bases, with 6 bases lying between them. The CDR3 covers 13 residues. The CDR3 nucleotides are TGTGCCAGCAGTTCCGGAGCCTACAATGAGCAGTTCTTC. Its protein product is CASSSGAYNEQFF.

CDR3 sequence (DNA): TGTGCCTGGGGGGTCGAGCAGTACTTC. It encodes CAWGVEQYF. The V and J genes are TRBV2 and TRBJ2-7; D may be TRBD2 (6 bases). The ends were cut back, 11 bases at V and 6 bases at J, with 8 bases in the middle. The germline V gene has CDR1 SNHLY and CDR2 FYNNEI. The CDR3 spans 9 residues.